What follows is one T cell receptor beta chain and its context. The antigen it binds to is not known. Per-base qualities were not stored, and no clone one base away is much larger. Sample time point, as interpreted from the label and publication: peripheral blood 6 weeks after treatment start. A cohort of 30 or so patients with locally advanced or metastatic urothelial carcinoma, treated at Memorial Sloan Kettering on a trial protocol, was included. Peripheral blood mononuclear cells were collected pretreatment and during treatment, with between 1 and 8 total time points obtained per patient. The Qiagen DNeasy Blood extraction kit was used to purify genomic DNA from total PBMCs and tumor samples. PBMCs were collected pretreatment and during treatment, and were isolated and stored as previously described. This entry is derived from a study of PD-L1 blockade in urothelial cancer (dated by TCRdb to 2016 to 2017). Context from the whole study: Every patient began therapy in the mid-2010s and was given atezolizumab 1,200 mg intravenously every 3 weeks. About nine tenths of the roughly 29 patients were identified as males with urothelial cancer of bladder origin, and a prior smoking history was reported by 18 of 29 patients. Patients had an ECOG performance status of 0 or 1 and had received between 0 and 3 prior chemotherapy regimens. Blood samples were analyzed at 3 weeks after treatment start (second dose) and at 6 weeks after treatment start. Blood samples gave median yields of approximately 130,000 T cells and tens of thousands of unique TCRs, along with a median clonality of approximately 0.08. An exploratory multi-omic analysis was conducted of the somatic, immune and clinical correlates of response to PD-L1 blockade with atezolizumab in urothelial cancer. Pretreatment tumor samples, along with matched peripheral blood collected serially before and after atezolizumab treatment, underwent TCR sequencing. Durable clinical benefit meant progression-free survival longer than 6 months, and TCR features were also tested against progression-free and overall survival. In the same patients, pretreatment tumors underwent whole exome sequencing and RNA sequencing in addition to TCR sequencing. Durable clinical benefit was achieved by nine patients and was not achieved by 20 patients. Twenty-nine patients had pretreatment blood TCR-seq, around 25 had at least one posttreatment blood collection, and around 25 had tumor TCR-seq.

Synthetic TCR analog templates were spiked into each PCR so that absolute template abundance could be estimated from read counts. The immunoSEQ assay used bias-controlled V and J gene primers to amplify TCRbeta CDR3 regions from genomic DNA. Sequencing of rearranged TCRbeta segments was done at approximately 20X coverage. As for how the authors treated the data: Sequencing errors were corrected by clustering and CDR3s were annotated against IMGT to assign V, D and J genes. Downstream analyses used only productive TCRbeta rearrangements, leaving out any out-of-frame or stop-codon sequences. Clonality was computed as one minus Shannon entropy normalized by the log of the number of unique productive sequences. Fisher's exact test with Benjamini-Hochberg correction, using a cutoff of adjusted p below 0.01, was how clones that differed between time points or between blood and tumor were identified. TCRdb mirrors the immuneACCESS table, restricted to in-frame sequences. Some clones are absent from its copies; in checked studies, under half trace to an unresolved V gene, and the reason for the others is unknown. V, J and clone size derive from that table, while D and trimming were established from the DNA sequence. This sample is represented by some 120,000 clones; about 89% of them were singletons. The ten largest clonotypes hold under 2% of the sample.

Relative to germline, V is 2 bases shorter and J is 6 bases shorter, with 13 bases between their ends. CDR1 is given as SGHRS and CDR2 as YFSETQ, both from the germline V gene. The CDR3 goes from the cysteine to the phenylalanine over 14 residues. Just CDR3 DNA is preserved here, 42 bases in frame from base 1. Here is what the overall study found, with its caveats: Among patients with durable benefit, tumor-associated TCR clones showed greater expansion in peripheral blood 3 weeks after treatment started (n ≈ 20, p = 0.022). Because the sample size was small (n of about 29) and many of the analyses were exploratory, the results are meant to be hypothesis-generating. A pretreatment peripheral blood TCR clonality below the median was linked to improved progression-free and overall survival.

Sequences were derived from PBMCs, sampled around atezolizumab (anti-PD-L1) treatment. The sequence is built from TRBV5-1 and TRBJ2-3, with the D gene not clear enough to name. This sequence originates from a man aged 55 to 70 with urothelial cancer. The CDR3 protein sequence reads: CASSFSTPEDTQYF. The nucleotides read TGCGCCAGCAGCTTCTCAACTCCGGAGGATACGCAGTATTTT.